These 21 T cell receptor beta chains were sequenced from one sample in a study of blood T cells in healthy people across ages. It was with a sample-barcoded 5' primer and a J-beta primer mix that a second PCR of about 6 to 11 cycles was run. TCRdb fed the 5' RACE reads into MiXCR, producing one record per CDR3 protein. The data show hundreds of thousands of distinct CDR3 sequences, more than 20% seen once. What was sequenced was blood. The receptors originated from a man in his 70s in good health.

This clonotype came up many times. This chain connects TRBV4-1 to TRBJ2-2, with TRBD2 identical over 14 bases. This CDR3 region has 18 residues. Germline V lookup: CDR1 MGHRA, CDR2 YSYEKL. Losses at the gene ends were 0 bases for V and 7 bases for J; bases not matched to a gene: 7. The CDR3 region is CASSQDRGLAGADGELFF. Written as DNA, the CDR3 is TGCGCCAGCAGCCAAGATCGGGGACTAGCGGGAGCTGACGGGGAGCTGTTTTTT.

The chain carries TRBV3-1 and TRBJ2-7; TRBD2 matches at 9 bases. The ends lost 4 bases at V and 6 bases at J; junction bases unmatched: 13. The CDR3 is 16 residues long. Germline CDR1 LGHDT, CDR2 YNNKEL (reference sequence). CDR3: CASSPYSSWTSAEQYF. The CDR3 DNA reads TGTGCCAGCAGCCCATACTCCTCGTGGACTAGCGCCGAGCAGTACTTC.

This clonotype was seen a handful of times. The chain couples TRBV5-1 to TRBJ2-5, with a tentative D call TRBD2 (7 bases). The DNA matches TRBJ2-7 better at its end, which makes the J call doubtful. Per the germline V gene, CDR1 is SGHRS and CDR2 is YFSETQ. This CDR3 spans 18 amino acids. In nucleotides, the CDR3 is TGCGCCAGCAGCTTGACCCGGGACATCGGGGGGAGTTCCTACGAGCAGTACTTC. Amino acids: CASSLTRDIGGSSYEQYF.

This sequence joins TRBV19 and TRBJ2-5; a weak D match, TRBD1 (6 bases). The J call may be incorrect, as the DNA end agrees better with TRBJ2-7. CDR1 LNHDA and CDR2 SQIVND come from the germline V gene (reference sequence). CDR3 size: 15 residues. The CDR3 DNA follows: TGTGCCAGTAGTATAGGTGGACAGATTCCCTACGAGCAGTACTTC. This translates into CASSIGGQIPYEQYF.

The rearrangement uses TRBV5-1 and TRBJ2-5; 9 bases map to TRBD1. The V gene end was trimmed by 4 bases and the J gene end by 2 bases; junction bases not matched to a gene: 6. From germline, CDR1 is SGHRS and CDR2 YFSETQ. This CDR3 has 15 amino acids. The CDR3 nucleotides are TGCGCCAGCAGCCATGGACAGGGGATGCAAGAGACCCAGTACTTC. This translates into CASSHGQGMQETQYF.

There are a few counts of this clonotype. The rearrangement uses TRBV20-1 and TRBJ2-5, with 11 bases fitting TRBD2. The J call may be in error: the DNA end matches TRBJ2-1 better. Germline-derived CDR1 and CDR2 are DFQATT and SNEGSKA (reference sequence). The CDR3 loop spans 13 amino acids. The DNA of the CDR3 is TGCAGTGCTAGTAGCGGGAGGGAGGGTGAGCAGTTCTTC. Its translation is CSASSGREGEQFF.

This sequence joins TRBV12-3 or TRBV12-4 and TRBJ2-4, with a weak D call TRBD2 (6 bases). The CDR3 spans 15 residues. V was clipped by 5 bases and J by 1 base, with 12 bases between them. CDR3 loop: CASSPPGVAKNIQYF. The CDR3, as DNA: TGTGCCAGCAGTCCCCCGGGGGTTGCCAAAAACATTCAGTACTTC.

In its sample, this clonotype was seen many times. The chain combines TRBV29-1 with TRBJ2-3; a weak D match, TRBD2 (5 bases). Germline CDR1 SQVTM, CDR2 ANQGSEA. The CDR3 has 11 residues. Deletions cut 7 bases from V and 1 base from J, with 6 bases between. CDR3 coding DNA: TGCAGCGCGGAGGGCACAGATACGCAGTATTTT. Translated, it gives CSAEGTDTQYF.

This clonotype appeared a few times. The genes are TRBV4-1 and TRBJ2-1; the match to TRBD2 covers 9 bases. V was clipped by 4 bases and J by 4 bases; unmatched bases: 11. Per the germline V gene, CDR1 is MGHRA and CDR2 is YSYEKL. This CDR3 comprises 17 residues. The CDR3 bases are TGCGCCAGCAGCCCTCATGGGCGGACTAGCGTGTACAATGAGCAGTTCTTC. Translation: CASSPHGRTSVYNEQFF.

The V gene is TRBV7-9, the J gene TRBJ1-1; D ambiguous. The CDR3 spans 11 residues. Trimming stripped 2 bases from V and 6 bases from J, with 4 bases between. Germline V gene lookup returns CDR1 SEHNR and CDR2 FQNEAQ (reference sequence). The CDR3 loop is CASSLLSEAFF. For the CDR3, the DNA is TGTGCCAGCAGCTTACTGTCTGAAGCTTTCTTT.

The genes are TRBV15 and TRBJ1-4; 9 bases align to TRBD1. Germline lookup yields CDR1 LNHNV and CDR2 YYDKDF (reference sequence). The ends lost 0 bases at V and 8 bases at J; junction bases unmatched: 7. The CDR3 sequence is 16 residues long. The CDR3 is CATSRDDRGAKEKLFF. Written as DNA, the CDR3 is TGTGCCACCAGCAGAGATGACAGGGGGGCAAAGGAAAAACTGTTTTTT.

The CDR3 region has the DNA TGTGCCAGCATGGGGGGGTCTAACTATGGCTACACCTTC. Protein: CASMGGSNYGYTF. This chain joins TRBV28 and TRBJ1-2, with D tentatively TRBD1 (5 bases). The germline V gene has CDR1 MDHEN and CDR2 SYDVKM. The CDR3 is 13 residues long. V lost 7 bases, J lost 0 bases, and 9 bases lay in between.

As to this clonotype: The junction departs from the called germline gene at one end, perhaps through a read error. The chain combines TRBV4-1 with TRBJ2-5, with D perhaps TRBD2 (5 bases). Germline-derived CDR1 and CDR2 are MGHRA and YSYEKL. The CDR3 is 15 amino acids. CDR3 in DNA: TGCGCCAGCAGCCAAGAAGGAACTCAGAGGGAGACCCAGCACTTC. Translating it yields CASSQEGTQRETQHF.

The DNA for the CDR3 is TGTGCCAGTAGTATTAAAGTGAACACTGAAGCTTTCTTT. Translated: CASSIKVNTEAFF. The V call is TRBV19, the J call TRBJ1-1; no definite D call. The ends were cut back, 3 bases at V and 0 bases at J, with 5 bases in the middle. Germline V gene lookup returns CDR1 LNHDA and CDR2 SQIVND (reference sequence). The CDR3 extends over 13 amino acids.

The chain couples TRBV20-1 to TRBJ2-5; D may be TRBD1 or TRBD2 (5 bases each). The DNA end lines up better with TRBJ2-1; the J call may be wrong. The CDR3 runs to 13 residues. Per the germline V gene, CDR1 is DFQATT and CDR2 is SNEGSKA (reference sequence). CDR3: CSASDGSGGEQFF. The CDR3 nucleotides are TGCAGTGCTAGTGACGGCAGTGGGGGTGAGCAGTTCTTC.

The chain combines TRBV5-1 with TRBJ2-1; 12 bases match TRBD2. This CDR3 spans 17 amino acids. Germline lookup yields CDR1 SGHRS and CDR2 YFSETQ. After removal of 0 bases from V and 5 bases from J, the junction contained 6 bases not matched to a gene. The CDR3 nucleotides read TGCGCCAGCAGCTTGGGACTAGCGGGAGCTGTGCACAATGAGCAGTTCTTC. It is translated as CASSLGLAGAVHNEQFF. Using reference TRBV5-1 and TRBJ2-1 for the parts outside the CDR3, the full variable domain is KAGVTQTPRYLIKTRGQQVTLSCSPISGHRSVSWYQQTPGQGLQFLFEYFSETQRNKGNFPGRFSGRQFSNSRSEMNVSTLELGDSALYLCASSLGLAGAVHNEQFFGPGTRLTVL.

This clonotype was seen a few times. The chain uses TRBV15 and TRBJ1-5, with D perhaps matching TRBD1 (5 bases). Trimming pared 4 bases from V and 4 bases from J, leaving 14 bases between. Germline CDR1 LNHNV, CDR2 YYDKDF (reference sequence). The CDR3 contains 15 residues. CDR3 residues: CATSTKRDANQPQHF. The CDR3 DNA is TGTGCCACCAGCACCAAACGGGACGCAAATCAGCCCCAGCATTTT.

The chain links TRBV5-1 to TRBJ2-5, with D perhaps TRBD1 (6 bases). The V gene's germline CDR1 is SGHRS and CDR2 YFSETQ. Trimming took off 6 bases at V and 4 bases at J, with 16 bases between the two ends. The CDR3 covers 14 residues. The CDR3 DNA reads as TGCGCCAGCACCCTTGGGGGACATCTAGAGACCCAGTACTTC. Translation: CASTLGGHLETQYF.

This clonotype was counted ten times or more. V and J are TRBV7-2 and TRBJ2-3; 8 positions agree with TRBD2. The CDR3 runs to 14 residues. Losses at the gene ends were 7 bases for V and 5 bases for J; bases not matched to a gene: 8. Germline CDR1 reads SGHTA; CDR2 reads FQGNSA. The CDR3 nucleotides read TGTGCCAGCACCGAATGGAGCGGGGGAGATACGCAGTATTTT. Its translation is CASTEWSGGDTQYF. The entire variable domain, with the rest obtained from reference TRBV7-2 and TRBJ2-3, is as follows: GAGVSQSPSNKVTEKGKDVELRCDPISGHTALYWYRQSLGQGLEFLIYFQGNSAPDKSGLPSDRFSAERTGGSVSTLTIQRTQQEDSAVYLCASTEWSGGDTQYFGPGTRLTVL.

Only a few counts were recorded for this clonotype. This chain joins TRBV3-1 and TRBJ2-1; the D gene is possibly TRBD2 (5 bases). V was trimmed by 1 base and J by 0 bases, leaving 10 bases between them. Germline CDR1 and CDR2: LGHDT and YNNKEL (reference sequence). The CDR3 is 16 amino acids. The CDR3 is CASSQGVASSYNEQFF. The CDR3 nucleotides read TGTGCCAGCAGCCAAGGGGTAGCGAGCTCCTACAATGAGCAGTTCTTC.

The chain joins TRBV7-6 to TRBJ2-2, with 16 bases aligning to TRBD2. The CDR3 has 18 residues. Germline V CDR1 and CDR2: SGHVS, FNYEAQ. Germline trimming cut 4 bases from V and 2 bases from J; bases unmatched to any gene: 4. CDR3 bases: TGTGCCAGCAGCTCGGGACTAGCGGGAGGGTATAACACCGGGGAGCTGTTTTTT. This codes for CASSSGLAGGYNTGELFF.